The present entry profiles one T cell receptor beta chain with its context. This record belongs to a study of blood T cell repertoires in COVID-19. Study at large: The study drew acute and convalescent COVID-19 samples from the United States, Italy and Spain. PBMCs, B-cell-depleted T cells, or T cells provided the cDNA or gDNA that made up the material.

The authors' processing: Using reference gene primer amplification, nucleated cell counts were estimated. Profiled with immunoSEQ multiplex PCR; TCRdb holds only in-frame clones, not every one. Clone size and the V and J calls come from that table; the DNA yielded D and trimming. The data hold about 180,000 clones, with 85% observed a single time. Germline V gives CDR1 LGHDT, CDR2 YNNKEL (reference sequence). CDR3 length: 15 amino acids. V was cut by 5 bases and J by 3 bases, with 13 bases left in between. The genes are TRBV3-1 (or the pseudogene TRBV3-2) and TRBJ1-4; D gene uncertain. The sample taken for sequencing was peripheral blood. This clonotype was obtained from a person aged 65 to 85 with COVID-19, enrolled during active disease. CDR3 coding DNA: TGTGCCAGCAGCGAAGCCGGGGTGCCTAATGAAAAACTGTTTTTT. This sequence encodes CASSEAGVPNEKLFF.